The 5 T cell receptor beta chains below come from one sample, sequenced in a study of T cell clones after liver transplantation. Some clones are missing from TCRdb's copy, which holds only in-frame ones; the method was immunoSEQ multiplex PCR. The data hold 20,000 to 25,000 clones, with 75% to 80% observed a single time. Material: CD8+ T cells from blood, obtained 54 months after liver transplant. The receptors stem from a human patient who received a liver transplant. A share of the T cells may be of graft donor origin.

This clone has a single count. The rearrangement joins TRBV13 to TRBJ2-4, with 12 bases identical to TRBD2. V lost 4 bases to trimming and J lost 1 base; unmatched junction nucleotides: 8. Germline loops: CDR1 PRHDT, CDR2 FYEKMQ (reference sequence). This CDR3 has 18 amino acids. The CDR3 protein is CASSSRLAGGLAKNIQYF. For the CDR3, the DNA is TGTGCCAGCAGCTCCCGCCTAGCGGGGGGGCTGGCCAAAAACATTCAGTACTTC.

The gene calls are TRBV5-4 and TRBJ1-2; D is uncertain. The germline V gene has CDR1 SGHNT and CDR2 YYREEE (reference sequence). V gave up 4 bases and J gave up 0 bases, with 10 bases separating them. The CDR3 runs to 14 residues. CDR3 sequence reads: CASSVGDTNYGYTF. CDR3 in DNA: TGTGCCAGCAGCGTGGGAGATACTAACTATGGCTACACCTTC. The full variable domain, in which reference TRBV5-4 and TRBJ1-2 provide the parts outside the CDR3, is ETGVTQSPTHLIKTRGQQVTLRCSSQSGHNTVSWYQQALGQGPQFIFQYYREEENGRGNFPPRFSGLQFPNYSSELNVNALELDDSALYLCASSVGDTNYGYTFGSGTRLTVV.

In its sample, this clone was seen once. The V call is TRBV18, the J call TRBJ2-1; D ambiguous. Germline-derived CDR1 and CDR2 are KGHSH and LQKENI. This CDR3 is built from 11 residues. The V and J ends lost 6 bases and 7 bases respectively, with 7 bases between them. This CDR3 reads CASSLGNEQFF. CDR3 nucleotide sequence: TGTGCCAGCTCCCTCGGGAATGAGCAGTTCTTC.

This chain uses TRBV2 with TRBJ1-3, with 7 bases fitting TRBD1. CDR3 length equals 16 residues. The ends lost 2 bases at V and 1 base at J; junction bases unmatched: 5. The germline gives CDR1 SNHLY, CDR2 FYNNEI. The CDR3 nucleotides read TGTGCCAGCAGTGAAAGGGAGACAGGGTCTGGAAACACCATATATTTT. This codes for CASSERETGSGNTIYF. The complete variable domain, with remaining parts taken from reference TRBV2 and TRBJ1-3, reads EPEVTQTPSHQVTQMGQEVILRCVPISNHLYFYWYRQILGQKVEFLVSFYNNEISEKSEIFDDQFSVERPDGSNFTLKIRSTKLEDSAMYFCASSERETGSGNTIYFGEGSWLTVV.

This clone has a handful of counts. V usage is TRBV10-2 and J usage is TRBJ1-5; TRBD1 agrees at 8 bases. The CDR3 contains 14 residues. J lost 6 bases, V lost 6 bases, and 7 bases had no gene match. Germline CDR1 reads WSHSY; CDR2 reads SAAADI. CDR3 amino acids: CASRGTGEGQPQHF. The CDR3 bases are TGCGCCAGCAGGGGGACAGGCGAGGGTCAGCCCCAGCATTTT.